These T cell receptor beta chains were read from a single sample in a study of blood T cells in healthy people across ages. TCRdb ran MiXCR on the 5' RACE reads and lists one entry per CDR3 protein. The table includes 790,000 or so distinct CDR3 sequences, around 45% detected once. The material sequenced was blood. The source of these receptors is an elderly man in good health. The CDR3 runs from the conserved cysteine through the conserved F or W. Each record gives: clone size, V gene, J gene, D gene, CDR3 DNA, CDR3 protein. A D gene is named only where the DNA matches it firmly. Size is stated for part of the rows, as once, few or many counts, or as a class when the clone is expanded.

-,TRBV3-1,TRBJ2-7,TRBD2,TGTGCCAGCAGCCAAGAACGTGGGACTAGCTTCAGCTCCTACGAGCAGTACTTC,CASSQERGTSFSSYEQYF
few,TRBV12-3/TRBV12-4,TRBJ2-2,-,TGTGCCAGCAGTTTGAACAGACAGAACACCGGGGAGCTGTTTTTT,CASSLNRQNTGELFF
-,TRBV19,TRBJ2-7,-,TGTGCCAGTAGCAACCCCCCGGGGAGCACCTACGAGCAGTACTTC,CASSNPPGSTYEQYF
-,TRBV20-1,TRBJ2-5,-,TGCAGTGCTAGAGATCCGACCCGAGAGCAGTACTTC,CSARDPTREQYF
-,TRBV29-1,TRBJ2-3,-,TGCAGCGTTGAGCCCCGCTGGGGCTCGGGTAGCACAGATACGCAGTATTTT,CSVEPRWGSGSTDTQYF
-,TRBV7-2,TRBJ2-5,-,TGTGCCAGCAGCCCACCCGGAGGAAGTCGGGAGCAGTACTTC,CASSPPGGSREQYF
many,TRBV24-1,TRBJ2-5,TRBD1,TGTGCCACCAGTGATGTAGGGACAGACGGACAAGAGACCCAGTACTTC,CATSDVGTDGQETQYF
-,TRBV7-2,TRBJ2-7,-,TGTGCCAGCAGCTTAGCCCCCGGGCCGCCCTACGAGCAGTACTTC,CASSLAPGPPYEQYF
-,TRBV5-1,TRBJ2-5,-,TGCGCCAGCAGCTTGGTTGGCACGGGAAGGGAGACCCAGTACTTC,CASSLVGTGRETQYF
-,TRBV25-1,TRBJ2-5,TRBD2,TGTGCCAGCAGTCCACTTTCCAGCGGGAGCTTCGGTGAGCAGTACTTC,CASSPLSSGSFGEQYF
-,TRBV20-1,TRBJ1-2,-,TGCAGTGCCCCACCAGGACCGGAGGCCTATGGCCACACCTTC,CSAPPGPEAYGHTF
-,TRBV10-3,TRBJ2-7,TRBD1,TGTGCCATCAGAGCCGGGACAGGGGCCTACGAGCAGTACTTC,CAIRAGTGAYEQYF